The text below deals with one T cell receptor (beta chain). The table came from immunoSEQ multiplex PCR; TCRdb's copy has only in-frame clones and leaves some out. The sample consists of roughly 2 million clones, approximately 96% of them appearing once. The data were obtained in a study of shared clonotypes between healthy human individuals. Germline CDR1 and CDR2: SGHTA and FQGNSA. The V and J ends lost 1 base and 4 bases respectively, with 10 bases between them. The CDR3 spans 15 residues. The sample was naive CD4+ T cells sorted from blood. Subset in this sample: CD45RA+ positively selected. The rearrangement links TRBV7-2 to TRBJ2-2, with D possibly being TRBD1 (5 bases). This TCR came from a man between 18 and 29 years old in good health. CDR3 nucleotide sequence: TGTGCCAGCAGCTTAGAAGGGGTTTTCACCGGGGAGCTGTTTTTT. Amino acids: CASSLEGVFTGELFF.